This entry describes one TCR beta chain. Its antigen remains unknown. The protocol was immunoSEQ multiplex PCR, while the TCRdb copy is restricted to in-frame clones and leaves out a portion. The table shows about 70,000 clones, with about 80% occurring only once. This entry is derived from a study of T cell clones after liver transplantation. CDR1 and CDR2 (germline): SGHAT, FQNNGV. V was shortened by 0 bases and J by 6 bases, with 9 bases between the two germline ends. The CDR3 has 14 residues. The study's findings and limits: Rather than being deleted, graft donor-reactive T cells may have moved into the graft.

V gene TRBV11-2 combines with J gene TRBJ1-5, with unresolved D. The TCR originated in a human patient who received a liver transplant. These T cells may partly come from the graft donor. This material consisted of CD4+ T cells from blood, taken 12 months after liver transplant. The CDR3, as DNA: TGTGCCAGCAGCTTAGAGGGGTCACTTCAGCCCCAGCATTTT. It codes for CASSLEGSLQPQHF.